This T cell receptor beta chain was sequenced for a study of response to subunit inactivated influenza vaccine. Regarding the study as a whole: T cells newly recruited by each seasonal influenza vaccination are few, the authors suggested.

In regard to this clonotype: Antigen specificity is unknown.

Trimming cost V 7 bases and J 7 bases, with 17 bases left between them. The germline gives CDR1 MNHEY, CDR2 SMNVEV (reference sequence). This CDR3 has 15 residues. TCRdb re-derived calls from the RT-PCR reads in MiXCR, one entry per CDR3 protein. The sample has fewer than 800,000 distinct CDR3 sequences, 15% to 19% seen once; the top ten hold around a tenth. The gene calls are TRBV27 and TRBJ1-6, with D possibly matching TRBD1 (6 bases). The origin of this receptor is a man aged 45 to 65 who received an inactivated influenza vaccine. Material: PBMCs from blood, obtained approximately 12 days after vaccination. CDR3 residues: CASKMGGHANSPLHF. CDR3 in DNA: TGTGCCAGCAAAATGGGGGGCCACGCGAATTCACCCCTCCACTTT.